Described below is a single TCR beta chain sequence and its context. What it recognizes is unknown. This sample is part of a study of T cells after posttransplantation cyclophosphamide. TCRdb's copy holds only in-frame clones and misses some; the assay was immunoSEQ multiplex PCR. The repertoire holds around 17,000 clones, less than 85% seen once, with under 30% in the top ten. Findings of the study overall: Later post-transplant blood repertoires were often dominated by donor CD8+ memory clones. After PTCy, TRB diversity resembled that of CNI/methotrexate controls.

Sampled 1 year posttransplant, controls received myeloablative marrow transplants, methotrexate and a calcineurin inhibitor. The sample here was PBMCs, taken after allogeneic stem cell transplant with calcineurin inhibitor and methotrexate. This TCR derives from a young adult female patient who received an allogeneic stem cell transplant from an unrelated donor, was CMV-positive, and had acute and chronic GVHD. Some of the T cells may derive from the graft donor.

The CDR3 region has the DNA TGTGCCAGCAGCTTGAGGGCGTCAGGGCATTACTACTACTACGAGCAGTACTTC. Translation gives CASSLRASGHYYYYEQYF. This chain connects TRBV5-4 to TRBJ2-7, with D possibly matching TRBD1 (5 bases). The CDR3 sequence is 18 residues long. V lost 1 base to trimming and J lost 3 bases, with 23 bases between them. Germline V gene sequence: CDR1 SGHNT, CDR2 YYREEE (reference sequence).